This is a list of T cell receptor beta chains from one sample in a study of blood T cell repertoires in COVID-19. Method: immunoSEQ multiplex PCR; TCRdb's copy keeps in-frame clones and lacks some. The profile shows 300,000 to 400,000 clones, approximately 87% of them singletons. Source material: peripheral blood. These receptor sequences come from a woman between 45 and 65 years old with COVID-19, enrolled during active disease. Both conserved end residues are part of each CDR3. The order of the fields is J gene, clone size, D gene, V gene, CDR3 DNA, CDR3 protein. A D gene is named only where the DNA matches it firmly. Clone size, where shown, is once, few, many, or a class for clones that have expanded.

j_gene: TRBJ1-3
abundance: -
d_gene: -
v_gene: TRBV2
CDR3nt: TGTGCCAGCAGGGAGGATGGGGCTGGAAACACCATATATTTT
CDR3aa: CASREDGAGNTIYF

j_gene: TRBJ2-3
abundance: -
d_gene: TRBD2
v_gene: TRBV7-9
CDR3nt: TGTGCCAGCAGCTTAGAAGTACGTAGCGGGAGAGGGGGAGATACGCAGTATTTT
CDR3aa: CASSLEVRSGRGGDTQYF

j_gene: TRBJ1-1
abundance: -
d_gene: -
v_gene: TRBV7-3
CDR3nt: TGTGCCAGCAGCCCCTTGGGAGGTGTGAACACTGAAGCTTTCTTT
CDR3aa: CASSPLGGVNTEAFF

j_gene: TRBJ2-2
abundance: -
d_gene: -
v_gene: TRBV18
CDR3nt: TGTGCCAGTAGCGCCCCTAACACGGCATACACCGGGGAGCTGTTTTTT
CDR3aa: CASSAPNTAYTGELFF

j_gene: TRBJ1-1
abundance: once
d_gene: TRBD1
v_gene: TRBV7-9
CDR3nt: TGTGCCAGCAGCGGGACAGTAATAGAAGCTTTCTTT
CDR3aa: CASSGTVIEAFF

j_gene: TRBJ2-7
abundance: -
d_gene: -
v_gene: TRBV9
CDR3nt: TGTGCCAGCAGCGTATATCCAGGAAACTACGAGCAGTACTTC
CDR3aa: CASSVYPGNYEQYF

j_gene: TRBJ1-2
abundance: once
d_gene: TRBD1
v_gene: TRBV5-6
CDR3nt: TGTGCCAGCAGCTCCAGGGGCCAGCGAGGACAGGGGAATTATGGCTACACCTTC
CDR3aa: CASSSRGQRGQGNYGYTF

j_gene: TRBJ2-7
abundance: -
d_gene: -
v_gene: TRBV18
CDR3nt: TGTGCCAGCTCACCAGGGCCGGGGGCCTACGAGCAGTACTTC
CDR3aa: CASSPGPGAYEQYF

j_gene: TRBJ2-5
abundance: -
d_gene: -
v_gene: TRBV7-8
CDR3nt: TGTGCCAGCAGCCCCCCCAGGAGGCGGAGAACCGAGACCCAGTACTTC
CDR3aa: CASSPPRRRRTETQYF

j_gene: TRBJ2-1
abundance: -
d_gene: -
v_gene: TRBV10-2
CDR3nt: TGCGCCAGCATGGCAGGGTTTGCCTCCTACAATGAGCAGTTCTTC
CDR3aa: CASMAGFASYNEQFF

j_gene: TRBJ2-3
abundance: once
d_gene: TRBD2
v_gene: TRBV6-5
CDR3nt: TGTGCCAGCAGTTACTTCGGGGGGGATACGCAGTATTTT
CDR3aa: CASSYFGGDTQYF

j_gene: TRBJ1-6
abundance: -
d_gene: TRBD1
v_gene: TRBV25-1
CDR3nt: TGTGCCAGCGGAAACTCGGGACAGGGAGGCTCACCCCTCCACTTT
CDR3aa: CASGNSGQGGSPLHF

j_gene: TRBJ1-1
abundance: -
d_gene: TRBD1
v_gene: TRBV18
CDR3nt: TGTGCCAGCTCACCCCAGGGGGTATTTAATCTGGGCACTGAAGCTTTCTTT
CDR3aa: CASSPQGVFNLGTEAFF

j_gene: TRBJ2-2
abundance: few
d_gene: TRBD1
v_gene: TRBV7-9
CDR3nt: TGTGCCAGCAGCCCCCGGACAGGGGAGACCGGGGAGCTGTTTTTT
CDR3aa: CASSPRTGETGELFF

j_gene: TRBJ2-7
abundance: -
d_gene: -
v_gene: TRBV3-1/TRBV3-2
CDR3nt: TGTGCCAGACCCAGGGACTCCTACGAGCAGTACTTC
CDR3aa: CARPRDSYEQYF

j_gene: TRBJ2-3
abundance: -
d_gene: -
v_gene: TRBV27
CDR3nt: TGTGCCAGCAGGGGATGGGGGGAGGGCACAGATACGCAGTATTTT
CDR3aa: CASRGWGEGTDTQYF

j_gene: TRBJ2-2
abundance: -
d_gene: TRBD1
v_gene: TRBV9
CDR3nt: TGTGCCAGCAGAACGGGACAGCCCACCGGGGAGCTGTTTTTT
CDR3aa: CASRTGQPTGELFF

j_gene: TRBJ1-2
abundance: once
d_gene: -
v_gene: TRBV7-9
CDR3nt: TGTGCCAGCAGCACGGCAGGGGTCTTCTATGGCTACACCTTC
CDR3aa: CASSTAGVFYGYTF

j_gene: TRBJ2-1
abundance: -
d_gene: TRBD1
v_gene: TRBV11-2
CDR3nt: TGTGCCAGCAGATTAACAGGGGGCAATGAGCAGTTCTTC
CDR3aa: CASRLTGGNEQFF

j_gene: TRBJ1-5
abundance: -
d_gene: -
v_gene: TRBV5-1
CDR3nt: TGCGCCAGCAGCTTGGTAGGGGAATCAGCCCAGCATTTT
CDR3aa: CASSLVGESAQHF

j_gene: TRBJ1-5
abundance: -
d_gene: TRBD1
v_gene: TRBV27
CDR3nt: TGTGCCAGCAGTTTATTACAGGGGAGCAATCAGCCCCAGCATTTT
CDR3aa: CASSLLQGSNQPQHF

j_gene: TRBJ1-1
abundance: -
d_gene: TRBD1
v_gene: TRBV11-3
CDR3nt: TGTGCCAGCAGCTTAGGGGGATACAGGGGCTCCGGGGAAGCTTTCTTT
CDR3aa: CASSLGGYRGSGEAFF

j_gene: TRBJ2-1
abundance: -
d_gene: TRBD1
v_gene: TRBV24-1
CDR3nt: TGTGCCACCAGTGTCCGACAGGGTAATGACTACAATGAGCAGTTCTTC
CDR3aa: CATSVRQGNDYNEQFF

j_gene: TRBJ2-7
abundance: -
d_gene: -
v_gene: TRBV27
CDR3nt: TGTGCCAGCAGAGGGGGGGCCCACGAGCAGTACTTC
CDR3aa: CASRGGAHEQYF

j_gene: TRBJ1-4
abundance: -
d_gene: TRBD1
v_gene: TRBV5-1
CDR3nt: TGCGCCAGCAGCTTAGATCGTCAGGGGGTCACTAATGAAAAACTGTTTTTT
CDR3aa: CASSLDRQGVTNEKLFF

j_gene: TRBJ2-1
abundance: -
d_gene: TRBD2
v_gene: TRBV30
CDR3nt: TGTGCCTGGAAGATTTCCGGGACTAGCGGGAGGGGGGGGCAGTTCTTC
CDR3aa: CAWKISGTSGRGGQFF

j_gene: TRBJ1-6
abundance: few
d_gene: -
v_gene: TRBV30
CDR3nt: TGTGCCTGGAGTCCCAGTATTTCACCCCTCCACTTT
CDR3aa: CAWSPSISPLHF

j_gene: TRBJ2-1
abundance: -
d_gene: -
v_gene: TRBV11-2
CDR3nt: TGTGCCAGCAGCTTAGGAGTGGGTAGGGGGGGATCCTACAATGAGCAGTTCTTC
CDR3aa: CASSLGVGRGGSYNEQFF

j_gene: TRBJ1-1
abundance: -
d_gene: -
v_gene: TRBV5-1
CDR3nt: TGCGCCAGCAGCTTTCAACAGGGTACTGAAGCTTTCTTT
CDR3aa: CASSFQQGTEAFF

j_gene: TRBJ2-3
abundance: -
d_gene: -
v_gene: TRBV2
CDR3nt: TGTGCCAGCACCGAGACACGCACAGATACGCAGTATTTT
CDR3aa: CASTETRTDTQYF

j_gene: TRBJ1-1
abundance: -
d_gene: -
v_gene: TRBV9
CDR3nt: TGTGCCAGCAGCGTCCTACAGGGCTCTGAAGCTTTCTTT
CDR3aa: CASSVLQGSEAFF

j_gene: TRBJ2-2
abundance: -
d_gene: TRBD2
v_gene: TRBV5-8
CDR3nt: TGTGCCAGCAGCTTGGCCCGGCTAGCGGGTAACACCGGGGAGCTGTTTTTT
CDR3aa: CASSLARLAGNTGELFF

j_gene: TRBJ1-1
abundance: -
d_gene: TRBD1
v_gene: TRBV19
CDR3nt: TGTGCCAGTAGTACCCGGACAGGCTTGTACACTGAAGCTTTCTTT
CDR3aa: CASSTRTGLYTEAFF

j_gene: TRBJ2-1
abundance: -
d_gene: TRBD2
v_gene: TRBV5-1
CDR3nt: TGCGCCAGCAGCTTGGGCCAGCGGGAGGGTTACAATGAGCAGTTCTTC
CDR3aa: CASSLGQREGYNEQFF

j_gene: TRBJ2-1
abundance: -
d_gene: TRBD2
v_gene: TRBV15
CDR3nt: TGTGCCACCAGCAGAGAAAGGGCGGGGGGTAGGAATGAGCAGTTCTTC
CDR3aa: CATSRERAGGRNEQFF

j_gene: TRBJ1-2
abundance: -
d_gene: TRBD1
v_gene: TRBV7-9
CDR3nt: TGTGCCAGCAGCGCCCAACAGGGGGGTGGCTACACCTTC
CDR3aa: CASSAQQGGGYTF

j_gene: TRBJ2-2
abundance: few
d_gene: TRBD2
v_gene: TRBV5-4
CDR3nt: TGTGCCAGCAGCGCCCGGACTAGCGGGAGTTATGGGGAGCTGTTTTTT
CDR3aa: CASSARTSGSYGELFF

j_gene: TRBJ1-4
abundance: -
d_gene: TRBD1
v_gene: TRBV5-1
CDR3nt: TGCGCCAGCAGCTTGGGACAGGGAAATGAAAAACTGTTTTTT
CDR3aa: CASSLGQGNEKLFF

j_gene: TRBJ1-6
abundance: few
d_gene: TRBD1
v_gene: TRBV6-5
CDR3nt: TGTGCCAGCACCCGGACCGGGACAGGGGGTTCACCCCTCCACTTT
CDR3aa: CASTRTGTGGSPLHF